These T cell receptor beta chains were read from a single sample in a study of CD8+CD57+ T cells in acquired aplastic anemia. TCRdb recomputed calls from the reads with MiXCR, one row per CDR3 protein. This repertoire shows some 180,000 distinct CDR3 sequences, about 50% found once; its top ten account for about an eighth. Sequenced input: sorted CD4+, CD8+, or CD8+CD57+ T cells (not recorded which) from PBMCs. The receptors originated from a human donor with aplastic anemia. Each CDR3 is given with its conserved first and last residue. The D gene is left open where the match is weak. Rows give clone size only sometimes, using once, few, many, or a class for an expanded clone.

many	TRBV6-1	TRBJ1-5	NA	TGTGCCAGCAGCGTGGACGCCTTAAGAGGTCAGCCCCAGCATTTT	CASSVDALRGQPQHF
NA	TRBV10-1	TRBJ1-1	NA	TGCGCCAGCAGTGATTCGGGGGAAGCTTTCTTT	CASSDSGEAFF
NA	TRBV12-3/TRBV12-4	TRBJ2-7	NA	TGTGCCAGCAGAGCTCAGTTGGGGGAGCAGTACTTC	CASRAQLGEQYF
NA	TRBV29-1	TRBJ2-7	NA	TGCAGCTCAGCCGACACCTTCTACGAGCAGTACTTC	CSSADTFYEQYF
NA	TRBV7-6	TRBJ2-7	TRBD2	TGTGCCAGCAGCCTCCAACTAGCGGGGGGCCGGAGGAGCTCCTACGAGCAGTACTTC	CASSLQLAGGRRSSYEQYF
NA	TRBV12-3/TRBV12-4	TRBJ1-5	TRBD1	TGTGCCAGCAGTTTAGGACAGGGGGATAGCAATCAGCCCCAGCATTTT	CASSLGQGDSNQPQHF
many	TRBV7-6	TRBJ2-6	NA	TGTGCCAGCAGTTCCGGTGGTGCCGGGGCCAACGTCCTGACTTTC	CASSSGGAGANVLTF
many	TRBV12-3/TRBV12-4	TRBJ1-6	NA	TGTGCCAGCAGTTCCGGAAGGGGGAGCTCACCCCTCCACTTT	CASSSGRGSSPLHF
NA	TRBV24-1	TRBJ2-7	NA	TGTGCCACCAGTGGCGTTTCTGAACTCGGTACGGACGAGCAGTACTTC	CATSGVSELGTDEQYF
NA	TRBV5-4	TRBJ1-4	NA	TGTGCCAGCAGCAACGGACCGAGTCAAGATGAAAAACTGTTTTTT	CASSNGPSQDEKLFF
NA	TRBV10-3	TRBJ1-3	NA	TGTCCCATGGGGGGGGGCAAGGCTGGAAACACCATATATTTT	CPMGGGKAGNTIYF
NA	TRBV30	TRBJ1-6	NA	TGTGCCTGGAGGAGGGGGGGATCCTATAATTCACCCCTCCACTTT	CAWRRGGSYNSPLHF
NA	TRBV15	TRBJ2-1	NA	TGTGCCAGCAGTTTTAGCCCCTCCTACAATGAGCAGTTCTTC	CASSFSPSYNEQFF
NA	TRBV20-1	TRBJ1-5	NA	TGCAGTTGGGGATTTCAGCCCCAGCATTTT	CSWGFQPQHF
many	TRBV15	TRBJ2-1	TRBD2	TGTGCCACCAGCGCATCGCTAGCGGGGGGATGGAATGAGCAGTTCTTC	CATSASLAGGWNEQFF